The TCR beta chain described here comes from a study of shared clonotypes between healthy human individuals (dated by TCRdb to the early 2020s). About the full investigation: The cohort comprised a couple of women and a few men aged 18 to 49 years. To increase sequencing depth and limit assay-specific biases, different laboratories used diverse techniques to prepare libraries and sequence TCR repertoires. To estimate repertoire size and how much clonotypes are shared between individuals, the study performed deep sequencing of blood TCR repertoires from a handful of healthy adults. Between about 0.9 and 9 billion PBMCs per donor were obtained by leukapheresis. Per donor, three plates each were used for CD4 naive and CD4 memory, two for CD8 naive, and one for CD8 memory.

On the study overall, not on this receptor specifically: Sharing across several donors was observed for about 4.8% of naive CD4, about 3.2% of naive CD8, about 2.3% of memory CD4, and over 0.3% of memory CD8 clonotypes. Naive subsets generally had larger estimated clonotype richness than memory subsets did. Even with the large sequencing depth, rarefaction of the sorted-subset datasets indicated that sequencing was incomplete. Pairwise subsampling led to the expectation that sequencing depth would affect the degree of clonotype sharing among donors. Only blood was sampled, and tissue TCR repertoires likely differ from those in blood. Higher generation probabilities were observed for clonotypes shared by all four sorted-subset donors than for non-shared clonotypes. The genetic and exposure-history diversity represented was limited by the small number of donors.

TCR CDR3 regions were amplified from genomic DNA by multiplex PCR using the deep immunoSEQ assay. Genomic DNA extracted from each cell subset was distributed evenly over all wells of several immunoSEQ 96-well plates, and each plate served as one replicate. Each replicate PCR for sorted subsets received 200 ng genomic DNA, equal to roughly 33,000 T cell genomes. Purified libraries were quantified with a Qubit 3.0 fluorometer, sized on a Bioanalyzer 2100, and re-quantified with the KAPA Library Quantification kit. Every immunoSEQ 96-well plate was sequenced on a separate single-read 150-cycle Illumina NextSeq 550 flow cell. In the authors' own workflow: Because the immunoSEQ output held only junctional sequences and lacked quality scores, the filtering could not match the filtering applied to full-length reads. To assign V/J genes and CDR3, sequences were annotated using PyIR, a Python wrapper for IgBLAST v1.9, with IMGT germline references. Reads were filtered out if the reads had weak V/J assignments (E-value above 1e-6), no CDR3, stop codons, out-of-frame junctions, or ambiguous translated residues. V3J clonotypes were defined as sequences sharing an identical inferred V gene, J gene, and CDR3 amino acid sequence. The percentage overlap between two repertoires was calculated by dividing the number of shared unique clonotypes by the size of the smaller repertoire. Repertoire richness was assessed with RTK rarefaction, the Chao1 estimator, and Recon v2.1 estimates of unobserved clonotypes. Generation probabilities for all TCRbeta clonotypes obtained by the gDNA method from four donors were computed using OLGA. What TCRdb holds here is the immuneACCESS table cut down to in-frame rearrangements. Part of the clones is not present; checked against another copy, under half of the missing clones reflect an unresolved V gene, and the others are unexplained. Clonal size and the V and J genes are those of that table, whereas D and trimming came from the DNA. The sample table records around 2.5 million clones; roughly 93% of these occur just once. In total, the top ten clones hold around 0.37% of the sample.

The cysteine opens and the phenylalanine closes a CDR3 of 14 amino acids. Left in the record is the CDR3 DNA by itself, 42 bases read in frame from the first base. According to the germline V gene, CDR1 reads KGHSH and CDR2 reads LQKENI. Germline trimming amounts to 4 bases on V and 6 bases on J, with 4 as the count of junction bases outside the gene matches. The donors were healthy, HIV-negative adults with no recently reported acute infections or vaccinations. All donors were Caucasian adults living in Nashville, Tennessee, USA. Magnetic negative selection was used to enrich CD4+ T cells, after which naive cells were positively selected on CD45RA and the negative fraction became the memory subset. Blood was collected by leukapheresis, and PBMCs were isolated by Ficoll-Histopaque density gradient centrifugation and then cryopreserved in liquid nitrogen vapor phase. Analytical flow cytometry was used to check the purity and quantity of every magnetically sorted T cell population. Genomic DNA was isolated from each sorted fraction and quantified by UV absorbance on a Nanodrop 2000c.

A remark on this clone: There is no known antigen for this receptor. One base away there is no much larger clone; base qualities are not given.

The rearrangement joined TRBV18 to TRBJ1-5, with 9 middle bases fitting TRBD1. Sequencing was carried out using naive CD4+ T cells from PBMCs. The cell subset or site label here, explained by the study, means: CD45RA+ positively selected. This clonotype was obtained from a man aged 18 to 29 in good health. Some clones in this sample may be carry-over from other donors' samples. The CDR3 reads CASSLQGAGQPQHF. The DNA sequence reads TGTGCCAGCTCACTACAGGGGGCAGGTCAGCCCCAGCATTTT.